This is a list of T cell receptor beta chains from one sample in a study of PD-1 blockade in classical Hodgkin lymphoma. TCRdb keeps only in-frame clones here, not all; method: immunoSEQ multiplex PCR. The table shows several thousand clones, with 76% occurring only once. This specimen consisted of peripheral blood mononuclear cells (PBMCs), obtained before the second cycle of nivolumab. All receptors derive from a human donor with classical Hodgkin lymphoma. CDR3s include the opening cysteine and the closing phenylalanine or tryptophan.

TRBV18,TRBJ1-4,CASSTLGEKLFF
TRBV6-6,TRBJ1-1,CASSYSISEAFF
TRBV5-1,TRBJ2-1,CASSRVTAAYEQFF
TRBV7-6,TRBJ2-1,CASSTLDGYNEQFF
TRBV6-8,TRBJ1-4,CASSFVAATNEKLFF
TRBV9,TRBJ2-3,CASSPPSKGDTQYF
TRBV7-3,TRBJ1-1,CASSRDRNTEAFF
TRBV20-1,TRBJ2-7,CSAPLVNEQYF
TRBV29-1,TRBJ1-2,CSGSRDQVIDGYTF
TRBV10-3,TRBJ2-1,CATSGPDGRPGGYNEQFF